This TCR beta chain was observed in a study of blood T cell repertoires in COVID-19. The CDR3 contains 15 residues. V lost 1 base to trimming and J lost 4 bases; unmatched junction nucleotides: 7. Germline V gene sequence: CDR1 SGHKS, CDR2 YYEKEE (reference sequence). Profiled with immunoSEQ multiplex PCR; TCRdb holds only in-frame clones, not every one. This table has fewer than 200,000 clones, 84% appearing once. Sample: peripheral blood. This chain links TRBV5-5 with TRBJ2-7; TRBD1 matches 8 bases. This clonotype was sampled from a human donor in a cohort sampled during active COVID-19. In nucleotides, the CDR3 is TGTGCCAGCAGCTTGAACGGACAGGGAAGGTACGAGCAGTACTTC. This encodes CASSLNGQGRYEQYF.